Below, one TCR beta chain is given with its context. No antigen is known for it. These data originate in a study of yellow fever vaccine responses in identical twins. TCRdb reprocessed the RT-PCR reads via MiXCR and lists one record per CDR3 protein. Found here are roughly 1,200 distinct CDR3 sequences, more than 70% of them singletons; the top ten hold 9.9%. Study results and caveats: Vaccine T cell responses of twins reportedly seemed partly convergent and partly personalized.

The CDR3 totals 15 residues. V lost 3 bases to trimming and J lost 7 bases; unmatched junction nucleotides: 8. The V gene's germline CDR1 is SGDLS and CDR2 YYNGEE. The chain couples TRBV9 to TRBJ2-1, with 9 bases fitting TRBD2. The clonotype originates from a woman younger than 35 who received the yellow fever vaccine. Here the sequenced sample was T cells from blood (PBMCs), unsorted or a sorted subset (not recorded which), taken before or after yellow fever vaccination (not recorded which). The CDR3 sequence is CASSATAGGPNEQFF. The CDR3 nucleotides are TGTGCCAGCAGCGCCACGGCGGGAGGGCCTAATGAGCAGTTCTTC.